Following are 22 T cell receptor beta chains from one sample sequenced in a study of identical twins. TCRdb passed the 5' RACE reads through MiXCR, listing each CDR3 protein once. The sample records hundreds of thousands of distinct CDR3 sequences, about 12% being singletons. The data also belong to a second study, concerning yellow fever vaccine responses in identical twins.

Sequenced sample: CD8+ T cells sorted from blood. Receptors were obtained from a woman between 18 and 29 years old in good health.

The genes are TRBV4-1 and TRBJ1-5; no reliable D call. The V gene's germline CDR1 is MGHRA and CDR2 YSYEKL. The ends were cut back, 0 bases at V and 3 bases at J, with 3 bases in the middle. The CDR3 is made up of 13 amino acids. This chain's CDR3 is CASSQDYNQPQHF. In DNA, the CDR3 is TGCGCCAGCAGCCAAGACTACAATCAGCCCCAGCATTTT.

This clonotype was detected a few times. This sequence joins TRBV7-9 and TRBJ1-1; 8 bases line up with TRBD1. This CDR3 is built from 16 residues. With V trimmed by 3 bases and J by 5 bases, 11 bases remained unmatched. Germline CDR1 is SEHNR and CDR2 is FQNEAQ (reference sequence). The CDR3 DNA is TGTGCCAGCAGCTTTCCACCGGGACAGGAGTTGACTGAAGCTTTCTTT. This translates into CASSFPPGQELTEAFF.

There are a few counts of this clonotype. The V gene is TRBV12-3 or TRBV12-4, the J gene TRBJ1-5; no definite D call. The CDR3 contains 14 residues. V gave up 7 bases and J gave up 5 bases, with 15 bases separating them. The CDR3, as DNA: TGTGCCAGCACTCGGTCCCTGTCCGATCAGCCCCAGCATTTT. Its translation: CASTRSLSDQPQHF.

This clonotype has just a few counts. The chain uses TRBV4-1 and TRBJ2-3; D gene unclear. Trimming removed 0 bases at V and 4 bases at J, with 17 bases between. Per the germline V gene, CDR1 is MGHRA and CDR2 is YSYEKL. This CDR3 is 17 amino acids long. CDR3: CASSQEGGSQGADTQYF. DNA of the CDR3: TGCGCCAGCAGCCAAGAGGGTGGCTCACAAGGCGCAGATACGCAGTATTTT.

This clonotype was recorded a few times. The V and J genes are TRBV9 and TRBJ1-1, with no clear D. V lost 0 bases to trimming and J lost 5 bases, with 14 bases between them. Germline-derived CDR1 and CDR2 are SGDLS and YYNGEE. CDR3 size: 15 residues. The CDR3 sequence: CASSVGAGGGTEAFF. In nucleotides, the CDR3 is TGTGCCAGCAGCGTAGGGGCAGGAGGAGGGACTGAAGCTTTCTTT.

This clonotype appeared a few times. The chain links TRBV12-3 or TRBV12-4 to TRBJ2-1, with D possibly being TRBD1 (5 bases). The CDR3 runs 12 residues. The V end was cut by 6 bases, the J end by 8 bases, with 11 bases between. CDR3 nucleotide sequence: TGTGCCAGCAGCATTGACAGTCATGAGCAGTTCTTC. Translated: CASSIDSHEQFF.

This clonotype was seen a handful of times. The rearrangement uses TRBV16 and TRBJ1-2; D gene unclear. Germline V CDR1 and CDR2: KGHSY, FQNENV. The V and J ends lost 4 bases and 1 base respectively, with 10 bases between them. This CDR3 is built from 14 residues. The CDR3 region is CASSPPFDNYGYTF. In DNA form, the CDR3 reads TGTGCCAGCAGCCCCCCCTTTGATAACTATGGCTACACCTTC.

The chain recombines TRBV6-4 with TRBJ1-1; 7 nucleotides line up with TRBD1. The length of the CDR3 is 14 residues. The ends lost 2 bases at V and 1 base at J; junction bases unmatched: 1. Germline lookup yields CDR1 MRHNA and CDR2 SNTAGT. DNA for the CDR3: TGTGCCAGCAGTGACGGGACAGAGAACACTGAAGCTTTCTTT. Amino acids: CASSDGTENTEAFF.

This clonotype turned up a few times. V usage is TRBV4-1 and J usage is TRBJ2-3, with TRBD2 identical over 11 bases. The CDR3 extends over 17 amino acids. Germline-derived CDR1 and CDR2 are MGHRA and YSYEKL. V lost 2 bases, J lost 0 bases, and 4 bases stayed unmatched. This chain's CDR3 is CASSQPTSGGSTDTQYF. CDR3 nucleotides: TGCGCCAGCAGCCAACCCACTAGCGGGGGTAGCACAGATACGCAGTATTTT.

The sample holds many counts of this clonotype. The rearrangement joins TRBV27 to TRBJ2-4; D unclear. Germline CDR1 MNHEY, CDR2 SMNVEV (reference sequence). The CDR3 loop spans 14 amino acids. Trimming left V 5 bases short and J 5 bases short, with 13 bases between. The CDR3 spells CASSQGSGENIQYF. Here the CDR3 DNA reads TGTGCCAGCAGTCAAGGGTCCGGTGAAAACATTCAGTACTTC.

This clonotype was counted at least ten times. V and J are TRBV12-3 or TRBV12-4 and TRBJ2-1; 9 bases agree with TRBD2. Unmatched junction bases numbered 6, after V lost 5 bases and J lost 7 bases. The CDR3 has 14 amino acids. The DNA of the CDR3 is TGTGCCAGCAGTCCTAGCGGGATCGGGAATGAGCAGTTCTTC. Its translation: CASSPSGIGNEQFF.

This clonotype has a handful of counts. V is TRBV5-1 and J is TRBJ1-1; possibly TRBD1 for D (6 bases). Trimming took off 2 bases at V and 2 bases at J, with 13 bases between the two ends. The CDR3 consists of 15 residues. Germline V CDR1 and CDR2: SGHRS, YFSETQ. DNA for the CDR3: TGCGCCAGCAGCTTCTCGGGGGGCTATAACACTGAAGCTTTCTTT. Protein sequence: CASSFSGGYNTEAFF.

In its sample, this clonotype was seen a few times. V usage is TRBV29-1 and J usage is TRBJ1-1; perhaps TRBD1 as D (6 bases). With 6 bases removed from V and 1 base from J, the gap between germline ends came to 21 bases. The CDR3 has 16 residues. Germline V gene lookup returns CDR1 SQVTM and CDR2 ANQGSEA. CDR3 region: CSVRSPGQVTNTEAFF. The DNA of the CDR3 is TGCAGCGTCAGGAGTCCGGGACAAGTGACGAACACTGAAGCTTTCTTT.

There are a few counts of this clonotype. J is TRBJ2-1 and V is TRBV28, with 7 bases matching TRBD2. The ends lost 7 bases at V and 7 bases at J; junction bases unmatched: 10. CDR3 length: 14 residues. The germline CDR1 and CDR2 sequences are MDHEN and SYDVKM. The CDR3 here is CASTGRRGVNEQFF. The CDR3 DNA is TGTGCCAGCACCGGGAGGAGGGGCGTGAATGAGCAGTTCTTC.

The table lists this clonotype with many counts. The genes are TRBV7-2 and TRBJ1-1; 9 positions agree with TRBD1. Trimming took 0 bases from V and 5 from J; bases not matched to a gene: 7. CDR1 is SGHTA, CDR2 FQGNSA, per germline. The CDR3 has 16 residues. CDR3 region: CASSLAGGQGGTEAFF. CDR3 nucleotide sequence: TGTGCCAGCAGCTTAGCGGGGGGACAGGGAGGTACTGAAGCTTTCTTT.

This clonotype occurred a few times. The CDR3 loop reads CASNSGLALYNEQFF. As DNA, the CDR3 is TGTGCCAGCAATTCGGGACTAGCGCTTTACAATGAGCAGTTCTTC. The rearrangement joins TRBV6-5 to TRBJ2-1; 10 positions agree with TRBD2. Trimming removed 7 bases from V and 4 bases from J; junction bases left unmatched: 7. CDR1 and CDR2 from the germline V gene are MNHEY and SVGAGI. The CDR3 covers 15 residues.

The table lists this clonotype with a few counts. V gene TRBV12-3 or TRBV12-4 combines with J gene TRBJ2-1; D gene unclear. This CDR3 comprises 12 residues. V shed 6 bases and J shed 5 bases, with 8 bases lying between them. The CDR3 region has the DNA TGTGCCAGCAGCCCCCCGAACAATGAGCAGTTCTTC. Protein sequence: CASSPPNNEQFF.

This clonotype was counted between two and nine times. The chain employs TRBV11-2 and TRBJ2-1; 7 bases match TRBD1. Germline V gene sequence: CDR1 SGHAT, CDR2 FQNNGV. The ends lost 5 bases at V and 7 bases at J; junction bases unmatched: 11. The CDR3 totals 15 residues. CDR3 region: CASSIADRWANEQFF. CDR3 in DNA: TGTGCCAGCAGCATCGCGGACAGGTGGGCAAATGAGCAGTTCTTC.

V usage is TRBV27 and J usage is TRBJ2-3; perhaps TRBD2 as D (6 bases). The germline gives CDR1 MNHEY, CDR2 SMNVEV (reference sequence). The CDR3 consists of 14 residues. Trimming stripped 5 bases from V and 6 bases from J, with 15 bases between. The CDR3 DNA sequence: TGTGCCAGCAGTGAGAAGGGGAGGTGGGATACGCAGTATTTT. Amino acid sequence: CASSEKGRWDTQYF.

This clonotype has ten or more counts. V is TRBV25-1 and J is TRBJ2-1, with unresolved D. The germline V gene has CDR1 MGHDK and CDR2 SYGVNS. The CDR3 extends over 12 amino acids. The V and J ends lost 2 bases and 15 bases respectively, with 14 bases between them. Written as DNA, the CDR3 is TGTGCCAGCAGTGAAGGGTCGGGCCCGAGGTTCTTC. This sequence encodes CASSEGSGPRFF.

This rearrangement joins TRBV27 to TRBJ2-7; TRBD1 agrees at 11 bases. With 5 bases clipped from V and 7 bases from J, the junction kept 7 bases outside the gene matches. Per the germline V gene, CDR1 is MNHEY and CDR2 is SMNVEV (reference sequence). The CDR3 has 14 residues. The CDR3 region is CASSPGTGGQEQYV. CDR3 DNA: TGTGCCAGCAGTCCAGGGACAGGGGGGCAAGAGCAGTACGTC.

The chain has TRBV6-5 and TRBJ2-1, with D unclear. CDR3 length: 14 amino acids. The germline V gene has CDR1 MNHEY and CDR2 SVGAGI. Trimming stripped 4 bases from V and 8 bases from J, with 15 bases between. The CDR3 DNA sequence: TGTGCCAGCAGTTTGTCTCAGTCTTCGTATGAGCAGTTCTTC. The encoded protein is CASSLSQSSYEQFF.